Described below is a single T cell receptor (beta chain) sequence and its context. Germline V gene sequence: CDR1 GTSNPN, CDR2 SVGIG (reference sequence). This CDR3 spans 12 amino acids. These data belong to a study of blood T cell repertoires in COVID-19. Looking at the study overall: Whether acute or convalescent, the COVID-19 samples came from the United States, Italy and Spain. T cells, B-cell-depleted T cells, or PBMCs provided the cDNA or gDNA that served as material.

In the source study's methods: Amplification with reference gene primers provided the estimates of nucleated cell counts. Measured with immunoSEQ multiplex PCR; TCRdb has only the in-frame clones, and not every one. V and J calls and clone size follow that table, whereas D and trimming were derived from the DNA. The sample shows approximately 150,000 clones, about 80% of them seen only once. Sample: peripheral blood. The rearrangement links TRBV30 to TRBJ1-1; D possibly corresponds to TRBD1 (5 bases). This receptor was taken from a human donor in a cohort sampled during active COVID-19. CDR3 bases: TGTGCTTTGACCAGGGAGGACACTGAAGCTTTCTTT. It translates to CALTREDTEAFF.